These 27 T cell receptor beta chains came from one sample sequenced in a study of immune heterogeneity within non-small cell lung tumors. Bulk tumor genomic DNA, about 570 ng per sample, was the template. Each primary tumor yielded several biopsies, collected far apart from one another at surgery. Undergoing curative surgery were patients whose non-small cell lung cancer was untreated and newly diagnosed. Using 32 V and 13 J primers, multiplex PCR amplified TCR beta CDR3. TCRdb passed the multiplex PCR reads through MiXCR, listing each CDR3 protein once. The sample has under 20,000 distinct CDR3 sequences, around 28% seen once. The specimen sequenced was lung tumor tissue. The receptors shown here come from a man aged 40-49 years with non-small cell lung cancer.

This clonotype was counted only a few times. J is TRBJ2-2 and V is TRBV7-2, with D unresolved. The ends were cut back, 5 bases at V and 8 bases at J, with 12 bases in the middle. The CDR3 loop spans 13 amino acids. CDR1 and CDR2 from the germline V gene are SGHTA and FQGNSA. CDR3 DNA: TGTGCCAGCAGCCGTCAGTTTCCGGGGGAGCTGTTTTTT. Translated, it gives CASSRQFPGELFF.

This clonotype was seen at least ten times. The gene calls are TRBV7-9 and TRBJ2-7, with D unclear. The germline CDR1 and CDR2 sequences are SEHNR and FQNEAQ (reference sequence). The germline V and J ends were trimmed by 5 bases and 3 bases, with 11 bases remaining between them. This CDR3 region has 13 residues. Written as DNA, the CDR3 is TGTGCCAGCAGCCGGACGGTAAACTACGAGCAGTACTTC. Protein: CASSRTVNYEQYF. Together with reference TRBV7-9 and TRBJ2-7, the CDR3 gives the full variable domain: DTGVSQNPRHKITKRGQNVTFRCDPISEHNRLYWYRQTLGQGPEFLTYFQNEAQLEKSRLLSDRFSAERPKGSFSTLEIQRTEQGDSAMYLCASSRTVNYEQYFGPGTRLTVT.

The rearrangement links TRBV7-6 to TRBJ2-3, with a weak D call TRBD1 (6 bases). There are 15 residues in the CDR3. CDR1 is SGHVS and CDR2 is FNYEAQ in the germline V gene. V gave up 6 bases and J gave up 2 bases, with 15 bases separating them. CDR3 sequence: CASSQRTALTDTQYF. CDR3 nucleotides: TGTGCCAGCAGTCAAAGGACAGCACTCACAGATACGCAGTATTTT.

This clonotype was seen many times. The genes are TRBV20-1 and TRBJ2-1; D is perhaps TRBD2 (6 bases). Germline V gene data show CDR1 as DFQATT and CDR2 as SNEGSKA (reference sequence). This CDR3 is 14 amino acids long. Between the trimmed V and J ends, which lost 3 bases and 9 bases, there was a span of 18 bases. CDR3 amino acids: CSARELAGGTEQFF. CDR3 bases: TGCAGTGCTAGGGAACTAGCTGGAGGTACTGAGCAGTTCTTC.

This chain uses TRBV7-2 with TRBJ2-7, with D possibly being TRBD1 or TRBD2 (5 bases each). Trimming cost V 2 bases and J 3 bases, with 14 bases left between them. The CDR3 length is 15 residues. Germline lookup yields CDR1 SGHTA and CDR2 FQGNSA. The CDR3 loop reads CASSLSGHGHYEQYF. In DNA, the CDR3 is TGTGCCAGCAGCTTAAGCGGTCACGGACACTACGAGCAGTACTTC.

On this clonotype: Because it lacks the conserved phenylalanine or tryptophan at the end, this CDR3 is likely a read error. The CDR3: CASSPAGGTGYGYTL. The CDR3 DNA reads as TGCGCCAGCAGCCCTGCAGGCGGGACTGGCTATGGCTACACCCTC. The chain recombines TRBV5-1 with TRBJ1-2; maybe TRBD1 (5 bases). Germline V gives CDR1 SGHRS, CDR2 YFSETQ. V was shortened by 4 bases and J by 4 bases, with 17 bases between the two germline ends. This CDR3 has 15 amino acids.

The chain couples TRBV5-6 to TRBJ1-2; 9 bases map to TRBD1. Per the germline V gene, CDR1 is SGHDT and CDR2 is YYEEEE. The CDR3 contains 14 residues. Trimming cost V 5 bases and J 4 bases; bases outside gene matches: 6. Here the CDR3 DNA reads TGTGCCAGCAGTTCGGGACAGGGAGGCTATGGCTACACCTTC. Translating gives CASSSGQGGYGYTF. The full variable domain, its missing parts supplied by reference TRBV5-6 and TRBJ1-2, is DAGVTQSPTHLIKTRGQQVTLRCSPKSGHDTVSWYQQALGQGPQFIFQYYEEEERQRGNFPDRFSGHQFPNYSSELNVNALLLGDSALYLCASSSGQGGYGYTFGSGTRLTVV.

On this clonotype: A clone one base away is much larger, so this may be a read error. The chain links TRBV6-1 to TRBJ2-7, with a possible D match to TRBD2 (6 bases). Germline CDR1 MNHNS, CDR2 SASEGT. This CDR3 is 11 amino acids long. The chain's CDR3 is CALAETYDQYF. CDR3 nucleotides: TGTGCCTTAGCGGAAACCTACGATCAGTACTTC.

A few counts support this clonotype. The gene calls are TRBV5-6 and TRBJ1-3; no clear D. The CDR3 has 15 residues. Trimming removed 1 base at V and 1 base at J, with 9 bases between. Germline V gene lookup returns CDR1 SGHDT and CDR2 YYEEEE. For the CDR3, the DNA is TGTGCCAGCAGCTTGAGATGGTCTTCTGGAAACACCATATATTTT. Translated: CASSLRWSSGNTIYF.

By share of the sample, this clonotype is medium-sized. The chain is built from TRBV9 and TRBJ2-7; D assignment may be TRBD1 or TRBD2 (6 bases each). Trimming left V 3 bases short and J 6 bases short, with 10 bases between. CDR3 length: 12 amino acids. CDR1 and CDR2 (germline): SGDLS, YYNGEE. The CDR3 DNA sequence: TGTGCCAGCAGCGCCGGGGGCGGCGAGCAGTACTTC. Translated: CASSAGGGEQYF.

This chain uses TRBV19 with TRBJ2-1; 14 bases are a match to TRBD2. Germline V CDR1 and CDR2: LNHDA, SQIVND (reference sequence). CDR3 size: 20 residues. V trimming: 4 bases; J trimming: 5 bases; junction bases outside the gene matches: 16. The CDR3 sequence is CASSTLGGTGTSGRDNEQFF. The CDR3 nucleotides read TGTGCCAGTAGTACCCTCGGGGGGACCGGGACTAGCGGGAGAGACAATGAGCAGTTCTTC. Full variable domain (missing parts from reference TRBV19 and TRBJ2-1): DGGITQSPKYLFRKEGQNVTLSCEQNLNHDAMYWYRQDPGQGLRLIYYSQIVNDFQKGDIAEGYSVSREKKESFPLTVTSAQKNPTAFYLCASSTLGGTGTSGRDNEQFFGPGTRLTVL.

This clonotype is labeled medium-sized (0.01 to 0.1%). The chain carries TRBV6-2 or TRBV6-3 and TRBJ2-7; D remains ambiguous. CDR1 is MNHEY, CDR2 SVGEGT, per germline. The CDR3 runs 13 residues. V gave up 2 bases and J gave up 5 bases, with 10 bases separating them. The CDR3 protein is CASSYRTGNEQYF. The CDR3 nucleotides are TGTGCCAGCAGTTACAGGACGGGCAACGAGCAGTACTTC.

This clonotype has ten or more counts. This chain joins TRBV11-2 and TRBJ1-2; TRBD1 aligns across 8 bases. Per germline, CDR1 SGHAT and CDR2 FQNNGV. Unmatched junction bases numbered 1, after V lost 3 bases and J lost 1 base. CDR3 length: 14 amino acids. The CDR3 DNA sequence: TGTGCCAGCAGCTTCAGGGGGCGTAACTATGGCTACACCTTC. It yields the protein CASSFRGRNYGYTF.

V and J are TRBV12-3 or TRBV12-4 and TRBJ2-7; 14 bases match TRBD2. CDR3 length: 15 residues. This CDR3 reads CAGSQTSGGVSEQYF. The CDR3 nucleotides read TGTGCTGGCAGTCAGACTAGCGGGGGGGTGAGCGAGCAGTACTTC.

By share, this clonotype counts as medium-sized. This chain links TRBV11-3 with TRBJ2-7; 7 bases are shared with TRBD1. There are 13 residues in the CDR3. From germline, CDR1 is SGHNT and CDR2 YENEEA. Trimming removed 7 bases from V and 3 bases from J; junction bases left unmatched: 6. The CDR3 bases are TGTGCCAGCACCCGGACAGGTTACTACGAGCAGTACTTC. Protein: CASTRTGYYEQYF.

This clonotype has a handful of counts. The V and J genes are TRBV2 and TRBJ2-1; TRBD2 matches at 14 bases. Germline trimming cut 8 bases from V and 6 bases from J; bases unmatched to any gene: 6. This CDR3 contains 15 residues. The germline V gene has CDR1 SNHLY and CDR2 FYNNEI. CDR3 amino acids: CASVTGTSGSNEQFF. The CDR3 DNA is TGTGCCAGCGTTACCGGGACTAGCGGGAGCAATGAGCAGTTCTTC.

As regards this clonotype: A much larger clonotype is one base distant, so this may be a read error. V is TRBV20-1 and J is TRBJ2-2; no firm D call. V was pared by 7 bases and J by 2 bases, with 11 bases between. Germline CDR1 reads DFQATT; CDR2 reads SNEGSKA (reference sequence). The CDR3 is 13 residues long. CDR3 DNA: TGCAGTGTGGGCGTATCTAACACCGGGGAGCTGTTTTTT. Its translation: CSVGVSNTGELFF.

The table lists this clonotype with many counts. DNA of the CDR3: TGTGCCAGCAGCTTTAGAAGCGTGGGGGGCACAGATACGCAGTATTTT. Amino acid sequence: CASSFRSVGGTDTQYF. This chain links TRBV11-3 with TRBJ2-3; D may correspond to TRBD1 or TRBD2 (5 bases each). Trimming took off 3 bases at V and 1 base at J, with 14 bases between the two ends. Germline V CDR1 and CDR2: SGHNT, YENEEA. The CDR3 totals 16 residues.

In its sample, this clonotype was seen many times. The CDR3 DNA is TGCGCCAGCAACCGAGACGGGACAGGGACCTACAATGAGCAGTTCTTC. It yields the protein CASNRDGTGTYNEQFF. This chain uses TRBV5-1 with TRBJ2-1; 9 positions agree with TRBD1. The CDR3 spans 16 residues. Trimming cost V 6 bases and J 2 bases; bases outside gene matches: 9. Germline CDR1 is SGHRS and CDR2 is YFSETQ.

The chain carries TRBV20-1 and TRBJ1-5; D is ambiguous. V lost 5 bases and J 4 bases, leaving 12 bases between the germline ends. From germline, CDR1 is DFQATT and CDR2 SNEGSKA (reference sequence). The CDR3 has 13 amino acids. The CDR3 loop is CSAFGSVNQPQHF. The CDR3 DNA sequence: TGCAGTGCTTTTGGATCAGTGAATCAGCCCCAGCATTTT.

This clonotype was found many times. The J gene is TRBJ2-3, the V gene TRBV6-1; tentative D call: TRBD1 (6 bases). Per the germline V gene, CDR1 is MNHNS and CDR2 is SASEGT. The CDR3 has 14 residues. Trimming took off 6 bases at V and 4 bases at J, with 14 bases between the two ends. The CDR3 region has the DNA TGTGCCAGCAGCCTGACGGACAGTCCAGATACGCAGTATTTT. This encodes CASSLTDSPDTQYF.

This clonotype is judged medium-sized. DNA of the CDR3: TGTGCCAGCAGTTCACAGGGTCAGTACGAGCAGTACTTC. Protein sequence: CASSSQGQYEQYF. The chain employs TRBV12-3 or TRBV12-4 and TRBJ2-7; weak D call: TRBD1 (6 bases). This CDR3 has 13 amino acids. The germline V and J ends were trimmed by 4 bases and 4 bases, with 11 bases remaining between them.

Ten or more counts support this clonotype. V and J are TRBV30 and TRBJ1-5; 7 bases match TRBD1. The CDR3 has 15 amino acids. The J segment lost 1 base and the V segment lost 1 base, leaving 4 bases of the junction unmatched. The V gene's germline CDR1 is GTSNPN and CDR2 SVGIG (reference sequence). The CDR3 reads CAWSAGTASNQPQHF. As DNA, the CDR3 is TGTGCCTGGAGTGCCGGGACAGCCAGCAATCAGCCCCAGCATTTT.

For this clonotype: A read error may be the cause here, since a much bigger clone is one base away. The genes are TRBV12-3 or TRBV12-4 and TRBJ2-3; D is possibly TRBD1 (7 bases). CDR3 size: 15 residues. Trimming removed 6 bases at V and 4 bases at J, with 17 bases between. The CDR3 nucleotides read TGTGCCAGCAGGACCGGGACAGCGGGCCCAGATACGCAGTATTTT. This gives the protein CASRTGTAGPDTQYF.

This clonotype counts as medium-sized (0.01 to 0.1%). The rearrangement links TRBV10-1 to TRBJ1-5, with 7 bases fitting TRBD1. The ends lost 6 bases at V and 6 bases at J; junction bases unmatched: 5. Germline loops: CDR1 WNHNN, CDR2 SYGVQD (reference sequence). CDR3 length: 13 residues. DNA for the CDR3: TGCGCCAGCAGCGGGGACAGAAGTCAGCCCCAGCATTTT. Amino acid sequence: CASSGDRSQPQHF.

On this clonotype itself: This sequence may be a read error, since a much larger clone differs from it by one base. The CDR3 region has the DNA TGTGCCAGCAGCGTATGGACTAGCGGGAGTAGGATGGCAGATACGCAGTATTTT. Translating gives CASSVWTSGSRMADTQYF. The chain recombines TRBV9 with TRBJ2-3; TRBD2 agrees at 13 bases. V shed 1 base, J shed 4 bases, and the junction held 9 bases outside the gene matches. The CDR3 is made up of 18 amino acids. Germline V gene sequence: CDR1 SGDLS, CDR2 YYNGEE.

This clonotype was found once. Possible read error: a much larger clone is one base away. The gene calls are TRBV29-1 and TRBJ2-3; D is perhaps TRBD1 or TRBD2 (5 bases each). The CDR3 spans 12 residues. Germline V gene data show CDR1 as SQVTM and CDR2 as ANQGSEA. The CDR3 is CRGDGSTDTQYF. The CDR3 DNA is TGCAGAGGGGACGGTAGCACAGATACGCAGTATTTT.